Listed here are 21 T cell receptor beta chains from one sample, sequenced in a study of radiotherapy plus CTLA-4 blockade in lung cancer. Some clones are missing from TCRdb's copy, which holds only in-frame ones; the method was immunoSEQ multiplex PCR. The sample carries roughly 76,000 clones, roughly 74% recorded once. This specimen was peripheral blood, taken from a patient treated with radiotherapy plus ipilimumab. Every receptor here comes from a human donor with non-small cell lung cancer whose response to radiotherapy plus ipilimumab could not be evaluated.

The gene calls are TRBV6-5 and TRBJ1-2; TRBD1 might be the D (6 bases). CDR3 size: 13 residues. The V gene's germline CDR1 is MNHEY and CDR2 SVGAGI. V was pared by 7 bases and J by 8 bases, with 17 bases between. CDR3: CASTPTGMRGYTF. DNA for the CDR3: TGTGCCAGCACCCCCACAGGGATGAGAGGCTACACCTTC.

The chain recombines TRBV2 with TRBJ2-5; 10 nucleotides agree with TRBD1. V gave up 1 base and J gave up 5 bases; unmatched junction bases: 16. Looked up from germline, CDR1 is SNHLY and CDR2 is FYNNEI. The CDR3 length is 19 residues. The CDR3 loop is CASSEGGGTGALWWETQYF. The CDR3, as DNA: TGTGCCAGCAGTGAAGGGGGCGGGACAGGGGCCTTGTGGTGGGAGACCCAGTACTTC.

V is TRBV21-1 and J is TRBJ1-1. TRBV21-1 has pseudogene status. This CDR3 comprises 11 residues. The CDR3 DNA sequence: TGTGGCGGGAATGGTAGCACTGAAGCTTTCTTT. Residues: CGGNGSTEAFF.

In this sample, this clone turned up a few times. This chain uses TRBV5-4 with TRBJ1-2, with D maybe TRBD1 (6 bases). There are 14 residues in the CDR3. Deletions cut 6 bases from V and 4 bases from J, with 16 bases between. Germline CDR1 reads SGHNT; CDR2 reads YYREEE (reference sequence). CDR3 amino acids: CASTGGQKTYGYTF. In DNA form, the CDR3 reads TGTGCCAGCACCGGAGGACAGAAAACCTATGGCTACACCTTC.

V usage is TRBV7-2 and J usage is TRBJ1-1, with 7 bases aligning to TRBD1. Trimming removed 5 bases from V and 0 bases from J; junction bases left unmatched: 9. CDR3 length: 16 amino acids. Germline lookup yields CDR1 SGHTA and CDR2 FQGNSA. The CDR3 coding sequence is TGTGCCAGCAGCCCGGGACAGAGGTTTCTGAACACTGAAGCTTTCTTT. Its translation is CASSPGQRFLNTEAFF.

The J gene is TRBJ1-5, the V gene TRBV30; D not resolved. This CDR3 is built from 14 residues. Trimming stripped 2 bases from V and 7 bases from J, with 15 bases between. In germline, CDR1 is GTSNPN, CDR2 SVGIG (reference sequence). The CDR3 nucleotides read TGTGCCTGGAGTATTCGACAAGTTAGGCAGCCCCAGCATTTT. Protein: CAWSIRQVRQPQHF.

This clone has a handful of counts. The chain carries TRBV7-9 and TRBJ2-5, with D tentatively TRBD2 (7 bases). Trimming pared 3 bases from V and 5 bases from J, leaving 19 bases between. Germline CDR1 and CDR2: SEHNR and FQNEAQ (reference sequence). The CDR3 runs 16 residues. The CDR3 protein is CASSFPPGGQGETQYF. DNA for the CDR3: TGTGCCAGCAGCTTCCCGCCCGGGGGGCAGGGGGAGACCCAGTACTTC.

The V call is TRBV18, the J call TRBJ1-4; 7 bases are shared with TRBD1. Germline V lookup: CDR1 KGHSH, CDR2 LQKENI. Trimming at V came to 3 bases and at J to 0 bases, leaving 7 bases not matched to a gene. The CDR3 sequence is 17 residues long. The CDR3 is CASSPRTGSATNEKLFF. CDR3 nucleotide sequence: TGTGCCAGCTCACCTCGGACAGGATCTGCAACTAATGAAAAACTGTTTTTT.

This chain links TRBV10-3 with TRBJ2-6, with 9 bases that match TRBD1. The CDR3 consists of 16 residues. V trimming: 6 bases; J trimming: 6 bases; junction bases outside the gene matches: 9. From germline, CDR1 is ENHRY and CDR2 SYGVKD. CDR3 region: CAIRATGGSEANVLTF. The DNA for the CDR3 is TGTGCCATCAGGGCGACAGGGGGAAGTGAGGCCAACGTCCTGACTTTC.

The gene calls are TRBV2 and TRBJ1-1, with 9 positions matching TRBD1. The germline CDR1 and CDR2 sequences are SNHLY and FYNNEI. V was pared by 4 bases and J by 10 bases, with 10 bases of the junction left unmatched. The CDR3 runs 14 residues. The CDR3 region has the DNA TGTGCCAGCAGTGTTGGGACAGGGATAGGTAGAGCTTTCTTT. The encoded protein is CASSVGTGIGRAFF.

CDR3 protein: CASSLREGENTEAFF. In DNA form, the CDR3 reads TGCGCCAGCAGCTTACGGGAAGGAGAGAACACTGAAGCTTTCTTT. The J gene is TRBJ1-1, the V gene TRBV5-1; D is uncertain. From germline, CDR1 is SGHRS and CDR2 YFSETQ. Trimming left V 2 bases short and J 1 base short, with 12 bases between. CDR3 size: 15 residues.

The table lists this clone with a few counts. This rearrangement joins TRBV9 to TRBJ2-1; maybe TRBD2 (5 bases). Germline loops: CDR1 SGDLS, CDR2 YYNGEE. The CDR3 has 14 amino acids. The V end lost 6 bases, the J end lost 0 bases, and 10 bases lay between the germline ends. Written as DNA, the CDR3 is TGTGCCAGCACCCCGGGGAGCTCCTACAATGAGCAGTTCTTC. Its protein product is CASTPGSSYNEQFF.

The rearrangement uses TRBV5-6 and TRBJ2-3, with 8 bases identical to TRBD2. Germline values: CDR1 SGHDT, CDR2 YYEEEE. V lost 1 base, J lost 1 base, and 5 bases stayed unmatched. This CDR3 has 16 amino acids. The CDR3 DNA sequence: TGTGCCAGCAGCTTGTTACTAGCGGTGCGCACAGATACGCAGTATTTT. As protein: CASSLLLAVRTDTQYF.

This chain uses TRBV7-6 with TRBJ2-2, with 8 bases matching TRBD1. The CDR3 contains 15 residues. V was pared by 4 bases and J by 5 bases, with 6 bases of the junction left unmatched. Per the germline V gene, CDR1 is SGHVS and CDR2 is FNYEAQ. CDR3 nucleotide sequence: TGTGCCAGCAGCTCCAGGACAGGGAATACCGGGGAGCTGTTTTTT. Translated, it gives CASSSRTGNTGELFF.

V is TRBV4-3 and J is TRBJ2-3; possible D gene TRBD1, 5 bases. The germline V gene encodes CDR1 LGHNA and CDR2 YSLEER. The CDR3 is 14 amino acids. V dropped 1 base and J dropped 9 bases, with 14 bases sitting between them. CDR3 DNA sequence: TGCGCCAGCAGCCAAGTTGTCTTTCAGGGCACGCAGTATTTT. Its translation: CASSQVVFQGTQYF.

The chain uses TRBV6-4 and TRBJ2-3; 9 nucleotides line up with TRBD2. The germline gives CDR1 MRHNA, CDR2 SNTAGT. Trimming cost V 4 bases and J 6 bases; bases outside gene matches: 14. CDR3 size: 17 residues. For the CDR3, the DNA is TGTGCCAGCAGTGGCGGACCCGTAGCGGGAGTAGTGGATACGCAGTATTTT. It codes for CASSGGPVAGVVDTQYF.

This chain links TRBV27 with TRBJ2-7; TRBD2 matches at 10 bases. Germline trimming cut 2 bases from V and 2 bases from J; bases unmatched to any gene: 3. Per germline, CDR1 MNHEY and CDR2 SMNVEV (reference sequence). This CDR3 comprises 15 residues. The CDR3 DNA reads TGTGCCAGCAGTTTAATAGGACTAGCGGCCTACGAGCAGTACTTC. This gives the protein CASSLIGLAAYEQYF.

This clone was detected ten times or more. The J gene is TRBJ1-1, the V gene TRBV2; D is unclear. Germline CDR1 reads SNHLY; CDR2 reads FYNNEI. V dropped 2 bases and J dropped 1 base, with 5 bases sitting between them. The CDR3 loop spans 13 amino acids. This CDR3 reads CASSEQWNTEAFF. In DNA, the CDR3 is TGTGCCAGCAGTGAACAGTGGAACACTGAAGCTTTCTTT.

CDR3 sequence (DNA): TGTGCCAGCAGCTTAGATTGGTCAGGGGGGTTAGCTTTCTTT. Translated: CASSLDWSGGLAFF. The rearrangement joins TRBV11-2 to TRBJ1-1; 7 nucleotides line up with TRBD1. J was trimmed by 10 bases and V by 0 bases; bases with no gene match: 8. This CDR3 is built from 14 residues. From germline, CDR1 is SGHAT and CDR2 FQNNGV.

The rearrangement links TRBV28 to TRBJ2-3, with D maybe TRBD2 (7 bases). V lost 6 bases, J lost 0 bases, and 34 bases lay in between. The germline CDR1 and CDR2 sequences are MDHEN and SYDVKM. The CDR3 length is 22 residues. Here the CDR3 reads CASRPSVYSSGKAGHSTDTQYF. The CDR3 bases are TGTGCCAGCAGACCCTCAGTTTACAGTAGTGGGAAAGCGGGACATAGCACAGATACGCAGTATTTT.

The V gene is TRBV5-1, the J gene TRBJ1-2; D is ambiguous. Germline V gives CDR1 SGHRS, CDR2 YFSETQ. With 4 bases removed from V and 8 bases from J, the gap between germline ends came to 15 bases. This CDR3 region has 13 residues. The CDR3 region has the DNA TGCGCCAGCAGCCCGGATGGGAGTAGCGGCTACACCTTC. It translates to CASSPDGSSGYTF.